These 22 T cell receptor beta chains were all obtained from the same sample, sequenced in a study of T-cell reconstitution after alpha-beta-depleted transplantation in children. A TCRbeta library incorporating unique molecular identifiers was prepared. In TCRdb, the PCR reads were re-called with MiXCR into one record per CDR3 protein. The data show under 300,000 distinct CDR3 sequences, around 9.7% seen once. The input for sequencing was PBMCs from the stem cell graft donor, taken from the stem cell graft. These receptors were obtained from a human donor who donated a stem cell graft to a child with SCID.

This clonotype was counted many times. This sequence joins TRBV2 and TRBJ2-1, with 13 bases aligning to TRBD2. The CDR3 loop spans 16 amino acids. Germline CDR1 and CDR2: SNHLY and FYNNEI. V lost 10 bases to trimming and J lost 4 bases; unmatched junction nucleotides: 10. The chain's CDR3 is CATWTSGGRGYNEQFF. The DNA for the CDR3 is TGTGCCACTTGGACTAGCGGGGGCCGGGGGTACAATGAGCAGTTCTTC.

Many counts were recorded for this clonotype. The chain is built from TRBV20-1 and TRBJ2-2; D unclear. This CDR3 is 13 amino acids long. V was trimmed by 6 bases and J by 0 bases, leaving 8 bases between them. Germline V gives CDR1 DFQATT, CDR2 SNEGSKA (reference sequence). The CDR3 loop is CSALETNTGELFF. The CDR3 DNA follows: TGCAGTGCCCTGGAGACGAACACCGGGGAGCTGTTTTTT.

This clonotype was counted many times. The DNA for the CDR3 is TGTGCCAGCAGTTTAGCGCTTGGAAGATCTGAAGCTTTCTTT. Protein sequence: CASSLALGRSEAFF. This chain joins TRBV12-3 or TRBV12-4 and TRBJ1-1, with no clear D. The V end was cut by 0 bases, the J end by 6 bases, with 11 bases between. The CDR3 is made up of 14 amino acids.

This clonotype appeared many times. The chain joins TRBV5-6 to TRBJ1-6, with 9 bases identical to TRBD1. The germline V gene encodes CDR1 SGHDT and CDR2 YYEEEE. The CDR3 spans 15 residues. V trimming: 4 bases; J trimming: 7 bases; junction bases outside the gene matches: 6. The CDR3, as DNA: TGTGCCAGCAGCACCGGGACAGGGAAAAATTCACCCCTCCACTTT. Translated, it gives CASSTGTGKNSPLHF.

The V and J genes are TRBV6-2 or TRBV6-3 and TRBJ2-6, with D uncertain. Germline loops: CDR1 MNHEY, CDR2 SVGEGT. This CDR3 is built from 15 residues. Trimming took 8 bases from V and 0 from J, leaving 11 bases between them. The CDR3 region has the DNA TGTGCCAGCGGACCAGGCGGCTCTGGGGCCAACGTCCTGACTTTC. Amino acids: CASGPGGSGANVLTF.

This clonotype was picked up a small number of times. The J gene is TRBJ2-5, the V gene TRBV20-1; no reliable D call. Trimming took off 6 bases at V and 2 bases at J, with 10 bases between the two ends. CDR1 is DFQATT and CDR2 is SNEGSKA in the germline V gene (reference sequence). This CDR3 contains 12 residues. The CDR3 coding sequence is TGCAGTGCCCGACGCCAGCAAGAGACCCAGTACTTC. This gives the protein CSARRQQETQYF.

A note on this clonotype: A much larger clone differs by one base, so this may be a read error. The rearrangement links TRBV10-3 to TRBJ2-3; D may be TRBD1 or TRBD2 (6 bases each). The CDR3 length is 16 residues. The V gene's germline CDR1 is ENHRY and CDR2 SYGVKD. The CDR3 is CAISQSRGAGEDTQYF. For the CDR3, the DNA is TGTGCCATCAGTCAGTCGAGGGGGGCTGGGGAAGATACGCAGTATTTT.

Ten or more counts support this clonotype. This chain connects TRBV5-5 to TRBJ2-2; TRBD1 matches at 9 bases. This CDR3 is built from 17 residues. V shed 4 bases, J shed 6 bases, and the junction held 13 bases outside the gene matches. Looked up from germline, CDR1 is SGHKS and CDR2 is YYEKEE (reference sequence). CDR3 sequence: CASSLLRDRVDAGELFF. In DNA form, the CDR3 reads TGTGCCAGCAGCCTGCTCCGGGACAGGGTCGACGCCGGGGAGCTGTTTTTT.

This clonotype has at least ten counts. This chain uses TRBV5-6 with TRBJ1-3; unclear D gene. Germline assignment: CDR1 SGHDT and CDR2 YYEEEE. CDR3 length equals 13 residues. Trimming removed 5 bases at V and 6 bases at J, with 12 bases between. The CDR3 is CASRFFQANTIYF. The CDR3 DNA follows: TGTGCCAGCAGATTCTTCCAAGCAAACACCATATATTTT.

Worth noting for this clonotype: The junction and the germline gene differ at one end; a read error may be behind it. The chain joins TRBV28 to TRBJ1-5; 8 positions match TRBD1. This CDR3 is built from 14 residues. Germline assignment: CDR1 MDHEN and CDR2 SYDVKM. CDR3 nucleotide sequence: TGTGCCAGTCGAGGACAGGGAAGCAATGAGCCCCAGCATTTT. Translating gives CASRGQGSNEPQHF.

This clonotype was seen repeatedly, ten times or more. The V call is TRBV20-1, the J call TRBJ1-1; possible D gene TRBD1, 6 bases. The CDR3 length is 14 residues. The V gene's germline CDR1 is DFQATT and CDR2 SNEGSKA (reference sequence). V dropped 7 bases and J dropped 1 base, with 16 bases sitting between them. CDR3 in DNA: TGCAGTGTAGCGTCGAGGGGGAAGAACACTGAAGCTTTCTTT. It specifies CSVASRGKNTEAFF.

This clonotype showed up many times. The chain couples TRBV10-3 to TRBJ1-1; D not resolved. The V gene's germline CDR1 is ENHRY and CDR2 SYGVKD. V gave up 11 bases and J gave up 0 bases, with 13 bases separating them. The CDR3 runs 13 residues. The CDR3 region has the DNA TGTGCCGCCATGCTCGGATTGAACACTGAAGCTTTCTTT. It is translated as CAAMLGLNTEAFF.

This clonotype has at least ten counts. The rearrangement links TRBV20-1 to TRBJ1-6; TRBD1 agrees at 7 bases. Germline lookup yields CDR1 DFQATT and CDR2 SNEGSKA (reference sequence). With 5 bases clipped from V and 0 bases from J, the junction kept 10 bases outside the gene matches. The CDR3 extends over 17 amino acids. Here the CDR3 DNA reads TGCAGTGCTCCCCGAACACAGGGGAGCTCCTATAATTCACCCCTCCACTTT. Translated: CSAPRTQGSSYNSPLHF.

This clonotype was picked up many times. V usage is TRBV9 and J usage is TRBJ2-1; perhaps D is TRBD1 or TRBD2 (5 bases each). The CDR3 spans 14 residues. Germline CDR1 is SGDLS and CDR2 is YYNGEE. The V gene lost 2 bases and the J gene lost 5 bases, with 11 bases spanning the gap. CDR3 sequence reads: CASSVGDAHNEQFF. CDR3 bases: TGTGCCAGCAGCGTTGGGGACGCCCACAATGAGCAGTTCTTC.

This clonotype was found many times. The CDR3 protein is CASSPRDRGGTNYGYTF. CDR3 nucleotide sequence: TGCGCCAGCAGCCCTCGGGACAGGGGAGGAACTAACTATGGCTACACCTTC. The chain employs TRBV4-1 and TRBJ1-2, with TRBD1 identical over 10 bases. The CDR3 covers 17 residues. The V segment lost 4 bases and the J segment 0 bases; nucleotides outside the gene matches: 8. Germline CDR1 and CDR2: MGHRA and YSYEKL.

The sample holds many counts of this clonotype. J is TRBJ2-7 and V is TRBV10-3, with TRBD1 matching over 7 bases. The junction had 6 bases not matched to a gene; V was cut back by 4 bases and J by 6 bases. This CDR3 is built from 13 residues. The germline gives CDR1 ENHRY, CDR2 SYGVKD. CDR3 in DNA: TGTGCCATCAGTGCCGACAGGGTAGGCGAGCAGTACTTC. Protein sequence: CAISADRVGEQYF.

This clonotype was counted between two and nine times. The chain employs TRBV5-1 and TRBJ2-1; TRBD2 matches at 9 bases. The length of the CDR3 is 17 residues. V lost 7 bases and J lost 6; bases outside the gene matches: 17. CDR1 is SGHRS, CDR2 YFSETQ, per germline. CDR3 region: CASSLRRGGASVNEQFF. In nucleotides, the CDR3 is TGCGCCAGCTCCCTCAGACGCGGGGGGGCCTCAGTCAATGAGCAGTTCTTC.

This clonotype has ten or more counts. The V gene is TRBV29-1, the J gene TRBJ2-3; unclear D gene. Deletions cut 3 bases from V and 5 bases from J, with 9 bases between. Germline lookup yields CDR1 SQVTM and CDR2 ANQGSEA. The CDR3 consists of 12 residues. This chain's CDR3 is CSVEERLDTQYF. The CDR3 DNA sequence: TGCAGCGTTGAGGAGCGCCTAGATACGCAGTATTTT.

The table lists this clonotype with many counts. The rearrangement links TRBV20-1 to TRBJ2-3; 10 bases are a match to TRBD2. There are 16 residues in the CDR3. CDR1 is DFQATT and CDR2 is SNEGSKA in the germline V gene (reference sequence). The trim removed 2 bases at V and 2 bases at J, leaving 7 bases unmatched. CDR3 region: CSARPSGGKYTDTQYF. The DNA for the CDR3 is TGCAGTGCTAGACCTAGCGGGGGAAAATACACAGATACGCAGTATTTT.

This clonotype appeared many times. Here the CDR3 reads CASSSRDSLNTEAFF. The CDR3 nucleotides are TGTGCCAGCAGCTCCCGGGACAGCTTGAACACTGAAGCTTTCTTT. V and J are TRBV14 and TRBJ1-1, with 7 bases lining up with TRBD1. The CDR3 runs to 15 residues. Germline assignment: CDR1 SGHDN and CDR2 FVKESK. J was trimmed by 0 bases and V by 5 bases; bases with no gene match: 6. Combining the CDR3 with reference TRBV14 and TRBJ1-1 gives the whole variable domain EAGVTQFPSHSVIEKGQTVTLRCDPISGHDNLYWYRRVMGKEIKFLLHFVKESKQDESGMPNNRFLAERTGGTYSTLKVQPAELEDSGVYFCASSSRDSLNTEAFFGQGTRLTVV.

This clonotype was recorded at least ten times. This chain uses TRBV12-3 or TRBV12-4 with TRBJ1-3; D uncertain. Trimming removed 3 bases at V and 4 bases at J, with 10 bases between. The CDR3 loop spans 14 amino acids. For the CDR3, the DNA is TGTGCCAGCAGTTTCTTGGGGTCAGGAAACACCATATATTTT. This encodes CASSFLGSGNTIYF.

This clonotype was found many times. The chain joins TRBV2 to TRBJ2-5; 11 positions match TRBD1. The CDR3 runs 14 residues. The V gene end was trimmed by 4 bases and the J gene end by 4 bases; junction bases not matched to a gene: 2. CDR1 and CDR2 from the germline V gene are SNHLY and FYNNEI. The CDR3 DNA sequence: TGTGCCAGCAGTGGGGGACAGGGGGTAGAGACCCAGTACTTC. Protein sequence: CASSGGQGVETQYF.